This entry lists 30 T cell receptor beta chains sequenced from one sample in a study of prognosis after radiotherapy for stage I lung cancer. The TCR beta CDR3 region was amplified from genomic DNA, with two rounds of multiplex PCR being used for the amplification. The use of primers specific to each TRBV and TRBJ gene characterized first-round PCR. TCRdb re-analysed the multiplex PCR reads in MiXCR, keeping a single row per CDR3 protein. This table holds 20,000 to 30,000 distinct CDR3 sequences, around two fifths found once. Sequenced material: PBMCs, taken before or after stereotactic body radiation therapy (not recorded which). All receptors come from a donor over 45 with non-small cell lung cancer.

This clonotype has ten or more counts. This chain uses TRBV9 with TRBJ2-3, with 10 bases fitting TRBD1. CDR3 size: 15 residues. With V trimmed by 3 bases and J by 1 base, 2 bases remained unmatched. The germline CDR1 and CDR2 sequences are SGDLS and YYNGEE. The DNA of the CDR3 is TGTGCCAGCAGCGCCGGGACAGGGGGCACAGATACGCAGTATTTT. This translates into CASSAGTGGTDTQYF.

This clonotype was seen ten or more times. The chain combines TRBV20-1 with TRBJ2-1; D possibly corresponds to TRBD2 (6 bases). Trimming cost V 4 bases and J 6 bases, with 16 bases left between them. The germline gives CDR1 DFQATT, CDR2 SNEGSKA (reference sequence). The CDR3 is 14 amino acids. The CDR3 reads CSAISGRARNEQFF. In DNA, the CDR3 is TGCAGTGCTATTTCCGGGAGAGCACGCAATGAGCAGTTCTTC.

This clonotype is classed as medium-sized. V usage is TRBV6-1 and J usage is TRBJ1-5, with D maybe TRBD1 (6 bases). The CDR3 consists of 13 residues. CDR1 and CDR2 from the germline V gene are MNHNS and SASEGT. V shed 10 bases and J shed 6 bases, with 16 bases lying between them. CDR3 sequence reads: CATCWGGGQPQHF. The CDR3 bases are TGTGCCACCTGCTGGGGGGGCGGTCAGCCCCAGCATTTT.

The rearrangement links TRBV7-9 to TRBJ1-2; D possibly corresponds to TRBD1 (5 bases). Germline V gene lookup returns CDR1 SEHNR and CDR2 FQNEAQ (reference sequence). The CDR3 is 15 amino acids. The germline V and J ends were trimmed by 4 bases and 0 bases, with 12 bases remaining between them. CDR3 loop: CASSSRDPSNYGYTF. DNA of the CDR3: TGTGCCAGCAGCTCTCGGGACCCATCTAACTATGGCTACACCTTC.

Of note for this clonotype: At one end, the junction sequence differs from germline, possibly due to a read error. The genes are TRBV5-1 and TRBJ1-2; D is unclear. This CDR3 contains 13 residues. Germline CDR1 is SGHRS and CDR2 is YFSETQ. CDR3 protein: CASSLQKNYGYTF. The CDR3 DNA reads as TGCGCCAGCAGCTTACAGAAAAACTATGGATACACCTTC.

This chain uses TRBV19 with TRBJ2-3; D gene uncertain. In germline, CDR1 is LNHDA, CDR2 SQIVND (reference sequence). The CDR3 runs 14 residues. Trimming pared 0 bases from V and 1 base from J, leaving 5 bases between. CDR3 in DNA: TGTGCCAGTAGTATAGACTCTGGCACAGATACGCAGTATTTT. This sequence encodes CASSIDSGTDTQYF.

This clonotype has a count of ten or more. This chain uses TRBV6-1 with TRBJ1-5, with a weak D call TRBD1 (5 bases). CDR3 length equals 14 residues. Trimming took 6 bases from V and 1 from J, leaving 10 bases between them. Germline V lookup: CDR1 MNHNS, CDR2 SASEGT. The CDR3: CASSGDSSNQPQHF. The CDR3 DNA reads TGTGCCAGCAGCGGGGACTCGAGCAATCAGCCCCAGCATTTT.

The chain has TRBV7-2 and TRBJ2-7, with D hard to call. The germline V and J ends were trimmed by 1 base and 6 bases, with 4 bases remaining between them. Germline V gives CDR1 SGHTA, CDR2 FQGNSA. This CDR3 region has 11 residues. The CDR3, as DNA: TGTGCCAGCAGCTTAGTAGGCGAGCAGTACTTC. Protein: CASSLVGEQYF.

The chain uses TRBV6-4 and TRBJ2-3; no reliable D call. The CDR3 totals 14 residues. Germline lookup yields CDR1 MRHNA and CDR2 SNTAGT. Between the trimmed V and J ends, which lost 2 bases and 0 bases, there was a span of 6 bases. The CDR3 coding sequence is TGTGCCAGCAGTGACGTTCCTAGCACAGATACGCAGTATTTT. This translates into CASSDVPSTDTQYF.

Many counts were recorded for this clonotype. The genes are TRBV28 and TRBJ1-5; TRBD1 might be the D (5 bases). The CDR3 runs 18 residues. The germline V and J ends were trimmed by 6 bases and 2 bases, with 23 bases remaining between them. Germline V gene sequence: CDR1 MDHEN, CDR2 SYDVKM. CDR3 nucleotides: TGTGCCAGCAGCCCCATCCTGGGGGGGGTGGTGGGCAATCAGCCCCAGCATTTT. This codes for CASSPILGGVVGNQPQHF.

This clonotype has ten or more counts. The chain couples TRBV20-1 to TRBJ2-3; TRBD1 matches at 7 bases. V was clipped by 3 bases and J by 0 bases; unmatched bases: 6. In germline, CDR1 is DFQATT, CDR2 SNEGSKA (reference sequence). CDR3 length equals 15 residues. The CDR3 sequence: CSASQGESSTDTQYF. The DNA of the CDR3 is TGCAGTGCTAGCCAGGGGGAGTCTAGCACAGATACGCAGTATTTT.

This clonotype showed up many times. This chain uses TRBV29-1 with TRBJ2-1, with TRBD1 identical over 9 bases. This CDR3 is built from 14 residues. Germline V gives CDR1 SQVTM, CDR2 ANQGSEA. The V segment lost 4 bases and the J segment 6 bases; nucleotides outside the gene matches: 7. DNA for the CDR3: TGCAGCGTTGTAATCGTGGGACAGGGCAATGAGCAGTTCTTC. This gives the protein CSVVIVGQGNEQFF.

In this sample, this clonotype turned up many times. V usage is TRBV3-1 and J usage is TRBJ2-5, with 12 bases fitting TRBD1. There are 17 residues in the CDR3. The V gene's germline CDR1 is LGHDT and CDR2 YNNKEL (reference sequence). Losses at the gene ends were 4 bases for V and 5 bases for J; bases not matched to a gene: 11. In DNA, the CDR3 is TGTGCCAGCAGCCGAACCGGGACAGGGGGCTGGGAGGAGACCCAGTACTTC. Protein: CASSRTGTGGWEETQYF.

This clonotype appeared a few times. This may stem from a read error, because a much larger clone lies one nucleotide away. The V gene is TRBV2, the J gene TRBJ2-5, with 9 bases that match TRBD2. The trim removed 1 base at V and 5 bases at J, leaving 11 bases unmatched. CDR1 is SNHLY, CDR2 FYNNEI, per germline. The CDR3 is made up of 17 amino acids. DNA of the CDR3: TGTGCCAGCAGTGAAGATTTAGCGGGAGTCCCTTGGGAGACCCAGTACTTC. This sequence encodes CASSEDLAGVPWETQYF. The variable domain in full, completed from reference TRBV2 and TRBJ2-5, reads EPEVTQTPSHQVTQMGQEVILRCVPISNHLYFYWYRQILGQKVEFLVSFYNNEISEKSEIFDDQFSVERPDGSNFTLKIRSTKLEDSAMYFCASSEDLAGVPWETQYFGPGTRLLVL.

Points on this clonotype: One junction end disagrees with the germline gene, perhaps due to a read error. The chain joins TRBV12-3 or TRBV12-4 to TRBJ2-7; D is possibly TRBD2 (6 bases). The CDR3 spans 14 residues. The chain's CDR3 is CASSLELVGGEQYF. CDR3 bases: TGTGCCAGCAGCTTAGAACTGGTGGGGGGCGAGCAGTACTTC.

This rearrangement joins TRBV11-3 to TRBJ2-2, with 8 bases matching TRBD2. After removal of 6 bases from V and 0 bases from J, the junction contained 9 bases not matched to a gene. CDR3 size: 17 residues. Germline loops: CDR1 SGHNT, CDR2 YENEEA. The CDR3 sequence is CASRGPGAGANTGELFF. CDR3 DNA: TGTGCCAGCAGGGGGCCAGGAGCGGGGGCGAACACCGGGGAGCTGTTTTTT.

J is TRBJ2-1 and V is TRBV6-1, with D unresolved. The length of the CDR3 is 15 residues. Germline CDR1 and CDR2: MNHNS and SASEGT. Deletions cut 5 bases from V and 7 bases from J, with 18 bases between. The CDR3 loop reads CASSTSLRSWNEQFF. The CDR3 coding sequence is TGTGCCAGCAGTACCTCCCTCCGGAGTTGGAATGAGCAGTTCTTC.

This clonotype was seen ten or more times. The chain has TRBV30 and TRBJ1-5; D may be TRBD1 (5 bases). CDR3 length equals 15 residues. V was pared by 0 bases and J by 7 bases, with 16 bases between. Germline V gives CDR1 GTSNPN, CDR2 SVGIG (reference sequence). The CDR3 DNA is TGTGCCTGGAGTGTACAGGTTGGGGGGGGACAGCCCCAGCATTTT. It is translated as CAWSVQVGGGQPQHF.

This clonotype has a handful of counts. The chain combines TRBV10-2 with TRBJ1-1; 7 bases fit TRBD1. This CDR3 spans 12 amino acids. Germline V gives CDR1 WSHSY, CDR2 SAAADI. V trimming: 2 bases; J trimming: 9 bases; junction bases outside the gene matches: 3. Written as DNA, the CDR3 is TGCGCCAGCAGTGAGCAGGGGGAGAAAGCTTTCTTT. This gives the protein CASSEQGEKAFF.

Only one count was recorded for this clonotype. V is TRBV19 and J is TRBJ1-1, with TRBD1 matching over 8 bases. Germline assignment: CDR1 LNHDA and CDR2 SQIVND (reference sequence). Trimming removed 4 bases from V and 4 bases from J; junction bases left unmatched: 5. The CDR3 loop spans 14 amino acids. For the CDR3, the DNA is TGTGCCAGTAGTACGGACAGGGTCCGCACTGAAGCTTTCTTT. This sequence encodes CASSTDRVRTEAFF. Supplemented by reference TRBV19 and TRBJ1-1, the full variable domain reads DGGITQSPKYLFRKEGQNVTLSCEQNLNHDAMYWYRQDPGQGLRLIYYSQIVNDFQKGDIAEGYSVSREKKESFPLTVTSAQKNPTAFYLCASSTDRVRTEAFFGQGTRLTVV.

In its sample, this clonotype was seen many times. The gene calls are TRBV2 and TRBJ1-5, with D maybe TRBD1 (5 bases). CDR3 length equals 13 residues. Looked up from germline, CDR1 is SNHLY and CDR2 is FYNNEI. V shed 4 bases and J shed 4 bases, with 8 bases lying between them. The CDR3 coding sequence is TGTGCCAGCAGTGGGGGACCTAATCAGCCCCAGCATTTT. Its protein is CASSGGPNQPQHF.

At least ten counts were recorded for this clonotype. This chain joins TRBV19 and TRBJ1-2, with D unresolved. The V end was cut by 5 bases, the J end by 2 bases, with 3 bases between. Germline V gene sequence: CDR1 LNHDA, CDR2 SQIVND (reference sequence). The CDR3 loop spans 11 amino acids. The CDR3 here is CASSENYGYTF. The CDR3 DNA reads TGTGCCAGTAGTGAGAACTATGGCTACACCTTC.

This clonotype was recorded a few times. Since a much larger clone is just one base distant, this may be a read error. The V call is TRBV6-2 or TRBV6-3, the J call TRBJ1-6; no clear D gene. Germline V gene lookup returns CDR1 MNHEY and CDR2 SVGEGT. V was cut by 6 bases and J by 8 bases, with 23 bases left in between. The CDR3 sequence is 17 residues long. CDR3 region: CASSRVFIGGADSPLHF. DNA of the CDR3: TGTGCCAGCAGCCGTGTATTTATTGGTGGTGCCGATTCACCCCTCCACTTT.

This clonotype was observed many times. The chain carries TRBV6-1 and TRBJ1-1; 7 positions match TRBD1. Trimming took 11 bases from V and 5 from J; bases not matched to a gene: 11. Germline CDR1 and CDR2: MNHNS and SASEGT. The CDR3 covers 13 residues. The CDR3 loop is CAGQGGERTEAFF. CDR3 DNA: TGTGCCGGCCAGGGGGGGGAAAGAACTGAAGCTTTCTTT.

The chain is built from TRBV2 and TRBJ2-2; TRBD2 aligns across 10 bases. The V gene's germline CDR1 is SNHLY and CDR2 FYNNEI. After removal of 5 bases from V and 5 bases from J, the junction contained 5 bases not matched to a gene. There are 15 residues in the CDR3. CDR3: CASSPSGRGTGELFF. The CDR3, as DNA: TGTGCCAGCAGTCCGAGCGGGAGGGGAACCGGGGAGCTGTTTTTT.

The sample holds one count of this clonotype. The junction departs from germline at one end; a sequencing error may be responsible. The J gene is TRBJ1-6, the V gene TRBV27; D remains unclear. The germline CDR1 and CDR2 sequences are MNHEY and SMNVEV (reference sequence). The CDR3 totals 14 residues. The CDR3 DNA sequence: TGTGCCAGCAGTCCTCTCTCGACCAATTCGCCCCTCCACTTT. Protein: CASSPLSTNSPLHF.

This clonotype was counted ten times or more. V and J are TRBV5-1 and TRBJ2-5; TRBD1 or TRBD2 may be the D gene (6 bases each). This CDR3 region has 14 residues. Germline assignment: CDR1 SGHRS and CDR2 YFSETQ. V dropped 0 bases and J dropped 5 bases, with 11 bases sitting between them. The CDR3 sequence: CASSLGGAKETQYF. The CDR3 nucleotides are TGCGCCAGCAGCTTGGGGGGGGCGAAGGAGACCCAGTACTTC.

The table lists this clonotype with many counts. The CDR3 loop reads CASTAGAQDEQYF. In DNA, the CDR3 is TGTGCCAGCACCGCAGGGGCGCAGGACGAGCAGTACTTC. The chain employs TRBV28 and TRBJ2-7; D might be TRBD1 (6 bases). The germline V and J ends were trimmed by 7 bases and 5 bases, with 15 bases remaining between them. CDR3 length equals 13 residues. The germline CDR1 and CDR2 sequences are MDHEN and SYDVKM.

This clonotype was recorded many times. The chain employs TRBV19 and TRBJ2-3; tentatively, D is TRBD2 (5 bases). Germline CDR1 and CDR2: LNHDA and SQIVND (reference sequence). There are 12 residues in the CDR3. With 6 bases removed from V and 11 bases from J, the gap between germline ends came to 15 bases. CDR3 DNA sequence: TGTGCCAGTAGACAAACCGAGCGGCGGCAGTATTTT. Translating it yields CASRQTERRQYF.

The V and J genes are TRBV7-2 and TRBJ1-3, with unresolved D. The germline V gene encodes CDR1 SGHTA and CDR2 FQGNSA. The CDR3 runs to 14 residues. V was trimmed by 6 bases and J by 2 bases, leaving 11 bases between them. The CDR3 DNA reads TGTGCCAGCAGTTTACCGGGAGCTGGAAACACCATATATTTT. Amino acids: CASSLPGAGNTIYF.